Shown below are 30 T cell receptor beta chains from a single sample sequenced in a study of early T cells in non-severe SARS-CoV-2 infection. TCRdb analysed the 5' RACE reads with MiXCR anew, one entry per CDR3 protein. This table holds about 64,000 distinct CDR3 sequences, roughly 13% found once. Sequences were obtained from whole blood. These receptors all come from an adult who was a healthcare worker with PCR-confirmed SARS-CoV-2 infection or an uninfected control (not recorded which).

This clonotype was found a few times. This rearrangement joins TRBV29-1 to TRBJ2-1; no firm D call. Germline loops: CDR1 SQVTM, CDR2 ANQGSEA. The CDR3 has 11 residues. V shed 2 bases and J shed 7 bases, with 6 bases lying between them. The CDR3 spells CSVELGNEQFF. The CDR3 DNA reads as TGCAGCGTTGAACTTGGGAATGAGCAGTTCTTC.

V gene TRBV29-1 combines with J gene TRBJ1-1, with D hard to call. V was shortened by 6 bases and J by 0 bases, with 8 bases between the two germline ends. The CDR3 has 12 amino acids. CDR1 is SQVTM, CDR2 ANQGSEA, per germline. The CDR3 nucleotides are TGCAGCGTGGCAGGTTTGAACACTGAAGCTTTCTTT. Amino acids: CSVAGLNTEAFF.

Only a few counts were recorded for this clonotype. This chain connects TRBV5-1 to TRBJ1-6, with TRBD1 matching over 7 bases. Trimming cost V 5 bases and J 9 bases; bases outside gene matches: 17. The CDR3 is 17 residues long. Germline-derived CDR1 and CDR2 are SGHRS and YFSETQ. The CDR3, as DNA: TGCGCCAGCAGTTTGAATACGCCACAGGGGTTAGGTTCACCCCTCCACTTT. Translation: CASSLNTPQGLGSPLHF.

This clonotype was counted a single time. The chain joins TRBV4-2 to TRBJ1-4; 11 nucleotides line up with TRBD1. V lost 0 bases, J lost 7 bases, and 4 bases stayed unmatched. The germline gives CDR1 LGHNA, CDR2 YNFKEQ. This CDR3 contains 16 residues. Here the CDR3 reads CASSQETGTGGEKLFF. For the CDR3, the DNA is TGTGCCAGCAGCCAAGAAACCGGGACAGGGGGTGAAAAACTGTTTTTT.

The chain combines TRBV12-3 or TRBV12-4 with TRBJ1-2; D might be TRBD1 (5 bases). V shed 3 bases and J shed 6 bases, with 11 bases lying between them. CDR3 length equals 13 residues. In DNA form, the CDR3 reads TGTGCCAGCAGTTTTATCAGGGCCCATGGCTACACCTTC. This encodes CASSFIRAHGYTF.

This clonotype was observed a few times. J is TRBJ2-2 and V is TRBV5-1; D possibly corresponds to TRBD2 (5 bases). CDR3 length: 15 residues. Trimming pared 2 bases from V and 0 bases from J, leaving 8 bases between. Germline V lookup: CDR1 SGHRS, CDR2 YFSETQ. Here the CDR3 reads CASSFWRSNTGELFF. For the CDR3, the DNA is TGCGCCAGCAGCTTCTGGAGGTCGAACACCGGGGAGCTGTTTTTT.

This rearrangement joins TRBV11-1 to TRBJ2-1, with 10 bases identical to TRBD2. J was trimmed by 7 bases and V by 5 bases; bases with no gene match: 14. The CDR3 contains 17 residues. CDR1 is SGHAT, CDR2 FQDESV, per germline (reference sequence). The CDR3 DNA is TGTGCCAGCAGCGTCGAAGTAGCGGGGGGTATGGCGAATGAGCAGTTCTTC. Its translation is CASSVEVAGGMANEQFF. The full variable domain, in which reference TRBV11-1 and TRBJ2-1 provide the parts outside the CDR3, is EAEVAQSPRYKITEKSQAVAFWCDPISGHATLYWYRQILGQGPELLVQFQDESVVDDSQLPKDRFSAERLKGVDSTLKIQPAELGDSAMYLCASSVEVAGGMANEQFFGPGTRLTVL.

This clonotype was seen at least ten times. The chain links TRBV3-1 to TRBJ1-5, with no clear D. Per germline, CDR1 LGHDT and CDR2 YNNKEL (reference sequence). The CDR3 contains 15 residues. V was shortened by 5 bases and J by 2 bases, with 13 bases between the two germline ends. The CDR3 loop is CASSSQTWGNQPQHF. Here the CDR3 DNA reads TGTGCCAGCAGCAGCCAGACCTGGGGCAATCAGCCCCAGCATTTT.

This clonotype was seen more than once but under ten times. This chain links TRBV6-5 with TRBJ1-1, with a weak D call TRBD1 (6 bases). This CDR3 spans 14 amino acids. Per the germline V gene, CDR1 is MNHEY and CDR2 is SVGAGI. Between the trimmed V and J ends, which lost 7 bases and 3 bases, there was a span of 15 bases. As DNA, the CDR3 is TGTGCCAGCATTGCAGGGGCCTTTGACACTGAAGCTTTCTTT. Translated: CASIAGAFDTEAFF.

This clonotype was detected once. This chain links TRBV5-1 with TRBJ2-5; D remains unclear. The CDR3 totals 14 residues. From germline, CDR1 is SGHRS and CDR2 YFSETQ. V gave up 2 bases and J gave up 2 bases, with 10 bases separating them. CDR3 coding DNA: TGCGCCAGCAGCTTATGGACGCCTCAAGAGACCCAGTACTTC. Protein product: CASSLWTPQETQYF.

The CDR3 here is CASSSDRATEAFF. DNA for the CDR3: TGTGCCAGCAGCTCGGACAGGGCCACTGAAGCTTTCTTT. The V and J genes are TRBV7-3 and TRBJ1-1; 8 bases are shared with TRBD1. After removal of 4 bases from V and 4 bases from J, the junction contained 2 bases not matched to a gene. Germline assignment: CDR1 SGHTA and CDR2 FQGTGA. The CDR3 loop spans 13 amino acids.

In its sample, this clonotype was seen a few times. The chain joins TRBV15 to TRBJ1-4, with D unresolved. CDR1 and CDR2 from the germline V gene are LNHNV and YYDKDF (reference sequence). Trimming removed 1 base at V and 0 bases at J, with 6 bases between. The CDR3 has 15 residues. In DNA form, the CDR3 reads TGTGCCACCAGCAGAGTACGGGCAACTAATGAAAAACTGTTTTTT. Its protein is CATSRVRATNEKLFF.

V and J are TRBV7-2 and TRBJ1-1, with D possibly matching TRBD1 (5 bases). The V end was cut by 3 bases, the J end by 4 bases, with 15 bases between. CDR1 is SGHTA and CDR2 is FQGNSA in the germline V gene. This CDR3 contains 15 residues. CDR3 sequence: CASSFWIGTSTEAFF. CDR3 in DNA: TGTGCCAGCAGCTTTTGGATAGGGACGAGCACTGAAGCTTTCTTT.

This sequence joins TRBV12-3 or TRBV12-4 and TRBJ2-1; 7 nucleotides agree with TRBD1. Unmatched junction bases numbered 8, after V lost 4 bases and J lost 5 bases. This CDR3 spans 15 amino acids. CDR3 protein: CASSWWDRANNEQFF. CDR3 bases: TGTGCCAGCAGTTGGTGGGACAGAGCAAACAATGAGCAGTTCTTC.

This clonotype was seen a few times. The genes are TRBV7-2 and TRBJ1-1; possibly TRBD1 for D (5 bases). The germline V and J ends were trimmed by 3 bases and 7 bases, with 15 bases remaining between them. Germline V gives CDR1 SGHTA, CDR2 FQGNSA. This CDR3 has 14 amino acids. CDR3: CASSFTSRGSEAFF. The CDR3 DNA reads as TGTGCCAGCAGCTTTACCTCCCGGGGCAGTGAAGCTTTCTTT.

This clonotype came up many times. V is TRBV11-2 and J is TRBJ1-4; D is undetermined. This CDR3 is built from 14 residues. Germline CDR1 reads SGHAT; CDR2 reads FQNNGV. Trimming removed 3 bases at V and 0 bases at J, with 5 bases between. Written as DNA, the CDR3 is TGTGCCAGCAGCTTCGGGGCAACTAATGAAAAACTGTTTTTT. Translated: CASSFGATNEKLFF.

The gene calls are TRBV3-1 and TRBJ2-6; D is undetermined. The germline gives CDR1 LGHDT, CDR2 YNNKEL (reference sequence). The CDR3 consists of 14 residues. The germline V and J ends were trimmed by 4 bases and 0 bases, with 4 bases remaining between them. CDR3 bases: TGTGCCAGCAGCCCCTACTCTGGGGCCAACGTCCTGACTTTC. This sequence encodes CASSPYSGANVLTF.

This clonotype was counted many times. V and J are TRBV6-4 and TRBJ2-1; 9 bases fit TRBD2. V lost 3 bases and J lost 0; bases outside the gene matches: 21. Germline CDR1 reads MRHNA; CDR2 reads SNTAGT. The CDR3 length is 22 residues. CDR3 DNA: TGTGCCAGCAGTGATTCCCCGGGTGCTAGCGGGGTTAACGCGAGCTCCTACAATGAGCAGTTCTTC. It yields the protein CASSDSPGASGVNASSYNEQFF.

This clonotype occurred many times. The V and J genes are TRBV27 and TRBJ2-1, with TRBD2 matching 11 bases. The germline CDR1 and CDR2 sequences are MNHEY and SMNVEV (reference sequence). After removal of 5 bases from V and 4 bases from J, the junction contained 7 bases not matched to a gene. The CDR3 loop spans 16 amino acids. CDR3 nucleotides: TGTGCCAGCAGTGTAGCGGGGGGGCCGGGTTACAATGAGCAGTTCTTC. This translates into CASSVAGGPGYNEQFF.

This clonotype occurred a few times. The V and J genes are TRBV3-1 and TRBJ2-7; D is undetermined. This CDR3 has 13 amino acids. Germline CDR1 is LGHDT and CDR2 is YNNKEL (reference sequence). V gave up 4 bases and J gave up 0 bases, with 7 bases separating them. CDR3 amino acids: CASSPSFSYEQYF. The CDR3 bases are TGTGCCAGCAGCCCCTCATTCTCCTACGAGCAGTACTTC.

This clonotype was detected only once. A much larger clone differs by one base, so this may be a read error. V gene TRBV20-1 combines with J gene TRBJ2-1; TRBD2 agrees at 9 bases. The DNA end is a closer match to TRBJ2-7, so the J assignment may be wrong. The CDR3 runs to 15 residues. The germline gives CDR1 DFQATT, CDR2 SNEGSKA (reference sequence). The CDR3 reads CSALRLTSGYNEQYF. CDR3 nucleotide sequence: TGCAGTGCTCTCCGTCTGACTAGCGGCTACAATGAGCAGTACTTC.

There are many counts of this clonotype. This chain uses TRBV7-8 with TRBJ1-2; D is perhaps TRBD1 (6 bases). Trimming shortened V by 7 bases and J by 3 bases, and 18 bases separated the two germline ends. The CDR3 extends over 15 amino acids. From germline, CDR1 is SGHVS and CDR2 FQNEAQ. CDR3 coding DNA: TGTGCCAGCACCCTGGGGGCAGACCTTTACTATGGCTACACCTTC. Translating gives CASTLGADLYYGYTF.

This clonotype appeared a few times. The genes are TRBV15 and TRBJ2-5; 11 bases line up with TRBD2. Germline V lookup: CDR1 LNHNV, CDR2 YYDKDF (reference sequence). The trim removed 1 base at V and 4 bases at J, leaving 11 bases unmatched. This CDR3 region has 18 residues. The CDR3 here is CATSRGDPGTSGGETQYF. The CDR3 DNA reads TGTGCCACCAGCAGAGGGGATCCAGGGACTAGCGGAGGAGAGACCCAGTACTTC. Complete variable domain (other parts from reference TRBV15 and TRBJ2-5): DAMVIQNPRYQVTQFGKPVTLSCSQTLNHNVMYWYQQKSSQAPKLLFHYYDKDFNNEADTPDNFQSRRPNTSFCFLDIRSPGLGDTAMYLCATSRGDPGTSGGETQYFGPGTRLLVL.

The table lists this clonotype with many counts. The chain combines TRBV11-2 with TRBJ2-7, with 7 bases aligning to TRBD2. CDR3 length: 12 residues. In germline, CDR1 is SGHAT, CDR2 FQNNGV. V gave up 5 bases and J gave up 12 bases; unmatched junction bases: 10. Here the CDR3 DNA reads TGTGCCAGCAGCCGCCCGGGACTACGGGTGTACTTC. Residues: CASSRPGLRVYF.

The chain recombines TRBV24-1 with TRBJ1-1, with a weak D call TRBD1 (5 bases). Germline lookup yields CDR1 KGHDR and CDR2 SFDVKD. The CDR3 runs to 13 residues. V was pared by 7 bases and J by 1 base, with 9 bases between. CDR3 region: CATRGEANTEAFF. CDR3 coding DNA: TGTGCCACCAGGGGGGAGGCGAACACTGAAGCTTTCTTT.

This clonotype appeared many times. The V gene is TRBV6-2 or TRBV6-3, the J gene TRBJ1-1; no reliable D call. Germline CDR1 and CDR2: MNHEY and SVGEGT. This CDR3 is built from 17 residues. V gave up 0 bases and J gave up 1 base, with 15 bases separating them. Here the CDR3 reads CASSYSLHPAGNTEAFF. The CDR3 nucleotides read TGTGCCAGCAGTTACTCCTTACACCCAGCGGGGAACACTGAAGCTTTCTTT.

The chain recombines TRBV6-6 with TRBJ2-3; the D is unclear. CDR1 MNHNY and CDR2 SVGAGI come from the germline V gene (reference sequence). V lost 5 bases and J lost 4, with 13 bases in between. This CDR3 comprises 14 residues. The CDR3 loop reads CASSSLAPPDTQYF. CDR3 nucleotides: TGTGCCAGCAGTAGTTTAGCTCCTCCAGATACGCAGTATTTT.

Ten or more counts support this clonotype. Relative to the germline gene, one junction end is altered; a read error may explain this. Here the CDR3 DNA reads TGTGCCAGCAGCGTAGCTACGGGACATTTGAACTTC. Translated, it gives CASSVATGHLNF. The rearrangement joins TRBV9 to TRBJ2-4, with a possible D match to TRBD1 (6 bases). Per germline, CDR1 SGDLS and CDR2 YYNGEE. This CDR3 comprises 12 residues.

The chain combines TRBV5-6 with TRBJ2-1, with 8 nucleotides matching TRBD2. Losses at the gene ends were 5 bases for V and 2 bases for J; bases not matched to a gene: 3. The length of the CDR3 is 14 residues. The germline V gene has CDR1 SGHDT and CDR2 YYEEEE. The CDR3: CASRLTSAYNEQFF. The CDR3 DNA reads as TGTGCCAGCAGATTGACTAGCGCCTACAATGAGCAGTTCTTC.

Comment on this clonotype: The junction shows a germline mismatch at one end, possibly a read error. Here the CDR3 reads CASSQVAMSVFEQCF. Here the CDR3 DNA reads TGCGCCAGCAGCCAAGTGGCAATGAGCGTCTTCGAGCAGTGCTTC. The V gene is TRBV4-3, the J gene TRBJ2-7, with D uncertain. The CDR3 extends over 15 amino acids. Per the germline V gene, CDR1 is LGHNA and CDR2 is YSLEER.